These 10 T cell receptor beta chains share one sample of origin, sequenced in a study of CD8 T cells in ankylosing spondylitis. From the 5' RACE reads, TCRdb called clonotypes with MiXCR, one entry per CDR3 protein. Found here are roughly 130,000 distinct CDR3 sequences, around 13% of them singletons; the top ten hold almost 3%. The sample taken for sequencing was blood, either unsorted or a sorted T cell fraction (not recorded which). These TCRs come from a female donor with ankylosing spondylitis or in good health (not recorded which).

This clonotype was detected ten times or more. The chain links TRBV12-3 or TRBV12-4 to TRBJ2-2; TRBD1 matches 11 bases. The CDR3 covers 15 residues. Trimming removed 3 bases from V and 4 bases from J; junction bases left unmatched: 1. CDR3: CASSFGTGGTGELFF. CDR3 DNA sequence: TGTGCCAGCAGTTTCGGGACAGGGGGCACCGGGGAGCTGTTTTTT.

At least ten counts were recorded for this clonotype. This sequence joins TRBV15 and TRBJ2-1; tentatively, D is TRBD1 (6 bases). The V end lost 1 base, the J end lost 8 bases, and 18 bases lay between the germline ends. Germline loops: CDR1 LNHNV, CDR2 YYDKDF (reference sequence). The CDR3 runs to 16 residues. The CDR3 loop reads CATSRGEGGILDEQFF. The CDR3 DNA is TGTGCCACCAGCAGAGGGGAAGGGGGTATCTTGGATGAGCAGTTCTTC.

This clonotype came up once. This CDR3 is CASSDPYGLAVSSYEQYF. Written as DNA, the CDR3 is TGTGCCAGCAGTGACCCTTACGGACTAGCGGTTAGCTCCTACGAGCAGTACTTC. The chain joins TRBV2 to TRBJ2-7; 10 bases align to TRBD2. The germline CDR1 and CDR2 sequences are SNHLY and FYNNEI. V lost 3 bases and J lost 0; bases outside the gene matches: 11. CDR3 length equals 18 residues.

The table lists this clonotype with a few counts. The chain joins TRBV12-5 to TRBJ2-1; D not certain. CDR1 and CDR2 from the germline V gene are LGHNT and FRNRAP. The V and J ends lost 1 base and 0 bases respectively, with 7 bases between them. This CDR3 region has 15 residues. The CDR3 is CASGLDPSSYNEQFF. The CDR3 DNA is TGTGCTAGTGGTTTGGATCCGAGCTCCTACAATGAGCAGTTCTTC.

This clonotype was recorded at least ten times. This chain joins TRBV28 and TRBJ1-1, with D maybe TRBD1 (5 bases). V was clipped by 5 bases and J by 10 bases, with 11 bases between them. Per germline, CDR1 MDHEN and CDR2 SYDVKM. The CDR3 length is 11 residues. The CDR3 protein is CASSLQGGAFF. The CDR3 DNA is TGTGCCAGCAGTCTCCAGGGAGGAGCTTTCTTT. Complete variable domain (other parts from reference TRBV28 and TRBJ1-1): DVKVTQSSRYLVKRTGEKVFLECVQDMDHENMFWYRQDPGLGLRLIYFSYDVKMKEKGDIPEGYSVSREKKERFSLILESASTNQTSMYLCASSLQGGAFFGQGTRLTVV.

This clonotype was observed a handful of times. DNA for the CDR3: TGTGCCAGCAGCTTAGGGGTGAATGAGCAGTTCTTC. It encodes CASSLGVNEQFF. J is TRBJ2-1 and V is TRBV7-8; no clear D. Germline V gene sequence: CDR1 SGHVS, CDR2 FQNEAQ. V gave up 1 base and J gave up 7 bases, with 5 bases separating them. CDR3 size: 12 residues.

The table lists this clonotype with a few counts. Germline and junction disagree at one end, which may indicate a read error. This chain links TRBV15 with TRBJ1-4; 7 positions agree with TRBD1. Per the germline V gene, CDR1 is LNHNV and CDR2 is YYDKDF (reference sequence). There are 17 residues in the CDR3. CDR3 sequence (DNA): TGTGCCACCAGCGGAGAGTACATTGGAGACAGGGTTGAAAAACTGTTTTTT. Encoded protein: CATSGEYIGDRVEKLFF.

A few counts support this clonotype. The rearrangement uses TRBV28 and TRBJ2-5, with TRBD1 identical over 7 bases. The CDR3 sequence is 14 residues long. The germline V gene has CDR1 MDHEN and CDR2 SYDVKM. V gave up 5 bases and J gave up 2 bases; unmatched junction bases: 5. The CDR3 sequence: CASSLGTAQETQYF. CDR3 nucleotides: TGTGCCAGCAGTCTAGGGACAGCGCAAGAGACCCAGTACTTC.

The rearrangement joins TRBV25-1 to TRBJ2-1, with 9 bases aligning to TRBD2. Per the germline V gene, CDR1 is MGHDK and CDR2 is SYGVNS. The CDR3 is 15 amino acids. The junction had 5 bases not matched to a gene; V was cut back by 4 bases and J by 4 bases. The DNA for the CDR3 is TGTGCCAGCAGTGGGACTAGCGAGAAGTACAATGAGCAGTTCTTC. Its protein is CASSGTSEKYNEQFF.

The chain links TRBV28 to TRBJ2-7; perhaps TRBD1 as D (6 bases). V lost 6 bases to trimming and J lost 2 bases, with 17 bases between them. Germline lookup yields CDR1 MDHEN and CDR2 SYDVKM. The CDR3 spans 15 residues. CDR3 in DNA: TGTGCCAGCAGCTCAGGACAGCTCCCAACCTACGAGCAGTACTTC. Translation gives CASSSGQLPTYEQYF.